The rows below give T cell receptor beta chains drawn from one sample of a study of blood T cell repertoires in COVID-19. Here immunoSEQ multiplex PCR was the method, and the copy in TCRdb shows in-frame clones only, minus some. The sample lists 52,000 or so clones, roughly 91% occurring once. Sequencing used peripheral blood. These receptors were collected from a human donor in a cohort sampled during active COVID-19. Both conserved end residues are part of each CDR3. Fields, in order: J gene, D gene, V gene, clone size, CDR3 protein, CDR3 DNA. A D gene is named only where the DNA matches it firmly. The listing skips clone size in some rows; elsewhere it reads once, few, many or a size class.

>TRBJ2-4|NA|TRBV30|once
CAWAPSPLKNIQYF
TGTGCCTGGGCCCCCTCCCCCCTCAAAAACATTCAGTACTTC
>TRBJ2-3|NA|TRBV5-1|NA
CASSSRLGSGDTQYF
TGCGCCAGCAGCTCAAGGCTGGGGAGTGGAGATACGCAGTATTTT
>TRBJ2-2|NA|TRBV11-1|NA
CASSPPGLGELFF
TGTGCCAGCAGCCCCCCGGGGTTAGGGGAGCTGTTTTTT
>TRBJ1-2|NA|TRBV11-3|NA
CASSLGESGVEPRGYTF
TGTGCCAGCAGCTTGGGGGAGTCGGGGGTAGAACCGAGAGGCTACACCTTC
>TRBJ1-1|NA|TRBV7-3|NA
CASSLTPVNTEAFF
TGTGCCAGCAGCTTAACGCCAGTTAACACTGAAGCTTTCTTT
>TRBJ2-2|TRBD1|TRBV7-2|NA
CASSKQGGRTGELFF
TGTGCCAGCAGCAAACAGGGGGGTAGAACCGGGGAGCTGTTTTTT
>TRBJ1-4|NA|TRBV6-2/TRBV6-3|once
CASSRSTGSQGKLFF
TGTGCCAGCAGCCGATCCACAGGGTCTCAAGGAAAACTGTTTTTT
>TRBJ1-1|TRBD1|TRBV3-1/TRBV3-2|NA
CASSPSDRVYTEAFF
TGTGCCAGCAGCCCCTCAGACAGGGTATACACTGAAGCTTTCTTT
>TRBJ2-3|NA|TRBV11-3|NA
CASSRAGDTQYF
TGTGCCAGCAGCAGGGCGGGAGATACGCAGTATTTT
>TRBJ1-2|TRBD1|TRBV2|NA
CASSVSGGANYGYTF
TGTGCCAGCAGTGTATCAGGGGGAGCAAACTATGGCTACACCTTC
>TRBJ2-7|NA|TRBV12-3/TRBV12-4|NA
CASSAKGPDEQYF
TGTGCCAGCAGTGCCAAGGGGCCTGACGAGCAGTACTTC
>TRBJ2-3|TRBD1|TRBV5-1|NA
CASSLRTGAADTQYF
TGCGCCAGCAGCTTGAGGACAGGGGCAGCAGATACGCAGTATTTT
>TRBJ2-1|TRBD2|TRBV2|once
CASSQRLAGGNNEQFF
TGTGCCAGCAGTCAAAGGTTGGCGGGGGGCAACAATGAGCAGTTCTTC
>TRBJ1-4|NA|TRBV6-2/TRBV6-3|once
CASSRPTGSGSEKLFF
TGTGCCAGCAGCCGGCCCACAGGCTCCGGGAGTGAAAAACTGTTTTTT
>TRBJ1-1|NA|TRBV9|NA
CASSAEAGGYTEAFF
TGTGCCAGCAGCGCCGAGGCGGGGGGTTACACTGAAGCTTTCTTT
>TRBJ2-5|NA|TRBV2|few
CASSDTLGGTQYF
TGTGCCAGCAGTGATACCTTAGGGGGGACCCAGTACTTC
>TRBJ1-2|TRBD1|TRBV4-1|NA
CASSQDGGLQGADGYTF
TGCGCCAGCAGCCAAGATGGGGGCCTCCAGGGGGCAGATGGCTACACCTTC